The entry that follows covers one T cell receptor (beta chain) sequence. Its binding antigen is unknown. Base quality data are lacking; no much larger clone is found one base away. The sample comes from a study of T cells after somatic rescue of genetic block (dated by TCRdb to 2018 to 2021). General notes on the study: What the study looked at was long-term robustness, specifically in a T-cell system that came about through somatic rescue of a genetic block in T-cell development.

Libraries were prepared through the immunoSEQ multiplex PCR assay. Not all clones reach the TCRdb copy of this immuneACCESS table, which keeps in-frame sequences only. Checked studies attribute under half of the gap to unresolved V genes and leave the rest unexplained. The sample includes about 120,000 clones, with 75% to 95% observed a single time. The top ten clonotypes cover roughly 1.5% of the sample. Trimming removed 6 bases from V and 10 bases from J, leaving 19 bases between the germline ends. Spanning cysteine to phenylalanine, the CDR3 consists of 15 amino acids. The read is trimmed to its CDR3 DNA, 45 bases read in frame from base 1. CDR1 SGHTA and CDR2 FQGNSA were looked up in the germline V gene.

The chain links TRBV7-2 with TRBJ1-6; D gene: possibly TRBD1, on 5 matching bases. What was sequenced was peripheral blood mononuclear cells (PBMCs). This receptor was taken from a woman between 18 and 29 years old. The bases are TGTGCCAGCAGTCACACGGGACTCCGAAGATCACCCCTCCACTTT. Translated, this gives CASSHTGLRRSPLHF. Beyond the CDR3, the reference TRBV7-2 and TRBJ1-6 genes provide the residues; the full variable domain reads: GAGVSQSPSNKVTEKGKDVELRCDPISGHTALYWYRQSLGQGLEFLIYFQGNSAPDKSGLPSDRFSAERTGGSVSTLTIQRTQQEDSAVYLCASSHTGLRRSPLHFGNGTRLTVT.